This TCR beta chain was observed in a study of Graves' ophthalmopathy and Graves' hyperthyroidism. Germline V CDR1 and CDR2: LNHNV, YYDKDF (reference sequence). The CDR3 is made up of 18 amino acids. The junction had 21 bases not matched to a gene; V was cut back by 4 bases and J by 7 bases. The authors amplified TCR beta CDR3 regions, and they did so from RNA transcripts for repertoire sequencing. First-round RT-PCR relied on HTBI primers, and a second-round multiplex PCR came next. MiXCR, run by TCRdb on the multiplex PCR reads, gives a single entry per CDR3 protein. The repertoire holds over a million distinct CDR3 sequences, with about 35% as singletons.

The sample was peripheral blood or thyroid tissue (not recorded which). V usage is TRBV15 and J usage is TRBJ1-2; 7 bases line up with TRBD1. This sequence was found in an adult man with Graves' hyperthyroidism. CDR3 sequence: CATSITRPGTDLRFGYTF. CDR3 DNA: TGTGCCACCAGCATCACCAGGCCCGGGACAGACCTTAGGTTTGGCTACACCTTC.